The T cell receptor (beta chain) under discussion was sequenced for a study of T cell repertoires in cytomegalovirus infection. Study background: CMV epitopes, recently identified HLA-C-restricted and well-studied HLA-B-restricted, were used. Public TCR beta signatures provided an indication of both CMV infection and a matching HLA type.

On this clonotype: Its antigen is unidentified.

TCRdb fed the reads into MiXCR, producing one record per CDR3 protein. The table includes about 920,000 distinct CDR3 sequences, less than 40% detected once. The germline gives CDR1 SGHRS, CDR2 YFSETQ. The CDR3 totals 13 residues. The V and J ends lost 4 bases and 5 bases respectively, with 10 bases between them. The TCR comes from a human donor in good health (CMV status not recorded). Some clones in this sample may be carry-over from other donors' samples. The V call is TRBV5-1, the J call TRBJ2-1; D remains ambiguous. The sequenced sample was cultured CD8+ T cells from PBMCs, obtained from culture after CMV antigen stimulation. CDR3 sequence reads: CASSPAGNNEQFF. The CDR3 DNA sequence: TGCGCCAGCAGCCCCGCAGGTAACAATGAGCAGTTCTTC.